Listed below are T cell receptor beta chains from one sample, sequenced in a study of graft-versus-host responses after intestinal transplantation. These receptors lack a known antigen. Sequencing used immunoSEQ multiplex PCR; TCRdb keeps in-frame clones, though not all of them. The sample carries over 100,000 clones, approximately 94% recorded once. Here the sequenced sample was unstimulated CD4+ T cells sorted from spleen or lymph node cells, taken before transplant. All receptors come from a human donor who was the organ donor for an intestinal transplant. The CDR3 runs from the conserved cysteine through the conserved F or W. Fields, in order: CDR3 DNA, CDR3 protein, D gene, V gene, clone size, J gene. A D gene is named only where the DNA matches it firmly. Size values are once, few and many counts, or a class for expanded clones, and some rows have none.

cdr3_nt: TGTGCCAGCAGCTTAGGGACTAGCGGGAGCGACGAGCAGTACTTC
cdr3_aa: CASSLGTSGSDEQYF
d_call: TRBD2
v_call: TRBV7-2
clone_size: .
j_call: TRBJ2-7

cdr3_nt: TGCGCCAGCAGCCCCCCAGGGGGCGGTGGCTACACCTTC
cdr3_aa: CASSPPGGGGYTF
d_call: TRBD1
v_call: TRBV5-1
clone_size: once
j_call: TRBJ1-2

cdr3_nt: TGTGCCAGCAGCTACGACAGGGGCCTGCTTTGGGAGCAGTACTTC
cdr3_aa: CASSYDRGLLWEQYF
d_call: TRBD1
v_call: TRBV5-8
clone_size: .
j_call: TRBJ2-7

cdr3_nt: TGCGCCAGCAGCCAGACTAGCGGGTACGAGCAGTACTTC
cdr3_aa: CASSQTSGYEQYF
d_call: TRBD2
v_call: TRBV5-1
clone_size: .
j_call: TRBJ2-7

cdr3_nt: TGTGCCAGTACCCCATGGGGACAAACTAATGAAAAACTGTTTTTT
cdr3_aa: CASTPWGQTNEKLFF
d_call: .
v_call: TRBV19
clone_size: .
j_call: TRBJ1-4

cdr3_nt: TGCGCCAGCGGTGTAGGGAGGAACACTGAAGCTTTCTTT
cdr3_aa: CASGVGRNTEAFF
d_call: .
v_call: TRBV5-1
clone_size: .
j_call: TRBJ1-1

cdr3_nt: TGCGCCAGCAGCTTCAGCGGGAGCTCCTACGAGCAGTACTTC
cdr3_aa: CASSFSGSSYEQYF
d_call: TRBD2
v_call: TRBV5-1
clone_size: .
j_call: TRBJ2-7

cdr3_nt: TGTGCCACCAAGAGGCTACCTGGGACTGAAGCTTTCTTT
cdr3_aa: CATKRLPGTEAFF
d_call: .
v_call: TRBV6-5
clone_size: .
j_call: TRBJ1-1

cdr3_nt: TGTGCCAGCAGCAAAACGGGCTCGGCGGTCCTCACTGAAGCTTTCTTT
cdr3_aa: CASSKTGSAVLTEAFF
d_call: .
v_call: TRBV21-1
clone_size: .
j_call: TRBJ1-1

cdr3_nt: TGTGCCAGCTCACCCGCTCTGGTAGGCCACGAGCAGTACTTC
cdr3_aa: CASSPALVGHEQYF
d_call: .
v_call: TRBV18
clone_size: .
j_call: TRBJ2-7

cdr3_nt: TGTGCCAGTAGTATAGATTTAGCAGGCGCAGCCTATGGCTACACCTTC
cdr3_aa: CASSIDLAGAAYGYTF
d_call: .
v_call: TRBV19
clone_size: .
j_call: TRBJ1-2

cdr3_nt: TGTGCCAGCTCACCGCAGTACTCTGGAAACACCATATATTTT
cdr3_aa: CASSPQYSGNTIYF
d_call: .
v_call: TRBV18
clone_size: .
j_call: TRBJ1-3

cdr3_nt: TGTGCCAGTAGTCCGGGACGGTCATATGGCTACACCTTC
cdr3_aa: CASSPGRSYGYTF
d_call: .
v_call: TRBV19
clone_size: .
j_call: TRBJ1-2

cdr3_nt: TGTGCCAGCAGCTTCAGGGGGCCGGGGGAGCAGTACTTC
cdr3_aa: CASSFRGPGEQYF
d_call: TRBD1
v_call: TRBV7-9
clone_size: .
j_call: TRBJ2-7

cdr3_nt: TGTGCCAGCATATGGGGACAGGAGATTTCCTACGAGCAGTACTTC
cdr3_aa: CASIWGQEISYEQYF
d_call: TRBD1
v_call: TRBV6-4
clone_size: .
j_call: TRBJ2-7

cdr3_nt: TGTGCCAGCAGTTTCTCGGGAGGGGAGACCCAGTACTTC
cdr3_aa: CASSFSGGETQYF
d_call: TRBD2
v_call: TRBV27
clone_size: .
j_call: TRBJ2-5

cdr3_nt: TGTGCCAGCAGCGTGGGGGGGACGACTGGAAACACCATATATTTT
cdr3_aa: CASSVGGTTGNTIYF
d_call: .
v_call: TRBV28
clone_size: .
j_call: TRBJ1-3

cdr3_nt: TGCGCCAGCAGTCCGGACAGGCGCTCCTACAATGAGCAGTTCTTC
cdr3_aa: CASSPDRRSYNEQFF
d_call: TRBD1
v_call: TRBV10-2
clone_size: .
j_call: TRBJ2-1

cdr3_nt: TGTGCCAGCAGTGACTCCCAGGGGCAGAACTATGGCTACACCTTC
cdr3_aa: CASSDSQGQNYGYTF
d_call: .
v_call: TRBV6-4
clone_size: .
j_call: TRBJ1-2

cdr3_nt: TGCGCCAGCAGCCCTGCCAGGGGGCGATACTACGAGCAGTACTTC
cdr3_aa: CASSPARGRYYEQYF
d_call: TRBD1
v_call: TRBV5-1
clone_size: .
j_call: TRBJ2-7

cdr3_nt: TGCGCCAGCAGCCAAATGGAAGGGTTGGGTGAGCAGTTCTTC
cdr3_aa: CASSQMEGLGEQFF
d_call: .
v_call: TRBV5-1
clone_size: .
j_call: TRBJ2-1

cdr3_nt: TGCGCCAGCAGCTTGTCCTCCGGGACAGGGGGCACTGAAGCTTTCTTT
cdr3_aa: CASSLSSGTGGTEAFF
d_call: TRBD1
v_call: TRBV5-1
clone_size: .
j_call: TRBJ1-1

cdr3_nt: TGCGCCAGCAGCGATACAGGGAGGCCCCTCGAGCAGTACTTC
cdr3_aa: CASSDTGRPLEQYF
d_call: .
v_call: TRBV5-1
clone_size: .
j_call: TRBJ2-7

cdr3_nt: TGTGCCAGCTCACCACCGGGACTAGCGGGAGGCGAGCAGTACTTC
cdr3_aa: CASSPPGLAGGEQYF
d_call: TRBD2
v_call: TRBV18
clone_size: .
j_call: TRBJ2-7

cdr3_nt: TGCGCCAGCAGCTTGAAGACAGGGGGCACCGGGGAGCTGTTTTTT
cdr3_aa: CASSLKTGGTGELFF
d_call: TRBD1
v_call: TRBV5-1
clone_size: .
j_call: TRBJ2-2

cdr3_nt: TGTGCCAGCAGCTTACAAGCGGGAGGGCCCGCCAAAAACATTCAGTACTTC
cdr3_aa: CASSLQAGGPAKNIQYF
d_call: TRBD2
v_call: TRBV7-2
clone_size: .
j_call: TRBJ2-4

cdr3_nt: TGTGCCTGGAGTGGGCCACTCGGAGGTACGCAGTATTTT
cdr3_aa: CAWSGPLGGTQYF
d_call: .
v_call: TRBV30
clone_size: .
j_call: TRBJ2-3

cdr3_nt: TGTGCCAGCAGCGAGAGCGGGAGGGCCGGCGAGCAGTACTTC
cdr3_aa: CASSESGRAGEQYF
d_call: TRBD2
v_call: TRBV5-4
clone_size: .
j_call: TRBJ2-7

cdr3_nt: TGTGCCAGTACGCGCCGAATTGGGGAAGCTTTCTTT
cdr3_aa: CASTRRIGEAFF
d_call: .
v_call: TRBV19
clone_size: .
j_call: TRBJ1-1